The source of this T cell receptor beta chain is a study of shared clonotypes between healthy human individuals. The study, taken as a whole, reports: An effect of sequencing depth on clonotype sharing among donors was expected. Shared across a few donors were about 4.6% of the naive CD4 clonotypes.

Assay used: immunoSEQ multiplex PCR; TCRdb lists only in-frame clones, some missing. The repertoire holds roughly 1 million clones, around 82% seen once, with 0.5% to 0.6% in the top ten. This CDR3 has 14 residues. Per the germline V gene, CDR1 is LGHNA and CDR2 is YNFKEQ. V lost 2 bases, J lost 5 bases, and 3 bases stayed unmatched. This clone appeared a few times. What it binds is not known. It was into CD45RA+ naive and CD45RA-negative memory subsets that the CD4+ cells were split. This chain connects TRBV4-2 to TRBJ2-1; 7 bases map to TRBD2. The specimen was memory CD4+ T cells from PBMCs. Stated subset: CD45RA-negative fraction. The origin of this receptor is a man younger than 30 in good health. Some clones in this sample may be carry-over from other donors' samples. Here the CDR3 DNA reads TGTGCCAGCAGCCAAAGGGGACTAAACAATGAGCAGTTCTTC. Protein: CASSQRGLNNEQFF.